This T cell receptor (beta chain) came from a study of blood T cells in healthy people across ages. Trimming removed 4 bases at V and 5 bases at J, with 11 bases between. Per germline, CDR1 MGHRA and CDR2 YSYEKL. CDR3 size: 13 residues. Whole-study findings and limits: The recorded TCR beta diversity per million T cells decreased in a roughly linear manner with age.

This clonotype was counted a single time. Antigen: not known. A sample-barcoded 5' primer and a J-beta primer mix were used in a second PCR of roughly 7 to 11 cycles. Tags on each cDNA molecule came from a template-switch adaptor with 12 random nucleotides. CDR3-containing paired-end reads numbering at least 2.5 million came from each sample. TCRdb reanalysed the 5' RACE reads using MiXCR and keeps one entry per CDR3 protein. The table includes over 1,200,000 distinct CDR3 sequences, approximately 60% detected once. Approximately 9.6 milliliters of peripheral blood were drawn from each donor into EDTA-treated tubes.

The clonotype originates from a young man in good health. The sample was blood. The gene calls are TRBV4-1 and TRBJ1-1; no firm D call. The CDR3 sequence is CASSPQLRTEAFF. CDR3 nucleotides: TGCGCCAGCAGCCCTCAATTGAGGACTGAAGCTTTCTTT.